This T cell receptor (beta chain) was found in a study of long-term antiretroviral therapy in people with HIV. Looked up from germline, CDR1 is LGHNT and CDR2 is FRNRAP. There are 12 residues in the CDR3. V shed 2 bases and J shed 8 bases, with 9 bases lying between them. The count of this clone is one. Donors needed at least one pre-ART PBMC sample plus at least two post-ART samples. Sequencing relied on immunoSEQ assay v3.0, run at survey level. Researchers set sequencing to target roughly 35,000-50,000 T-cell genomes per sample. Method: immunoSEQ multiplex PCR; TCRdb's copy keeps in-frame clones and lacks some. The table has around 30,000 clones, 85% seen once.

Specimen: unsorted PBMCs, collected 2.3 years after starting antiretroviral therapy. The chain uses TRBV12-5 and TRBJ1-2; perhaps TRBD1 as D (5 bases). The sequence was collected from a middle-aged man with HIV. In DNA, the CDR3 is TGTGCTAGTGGTTTGCAGGGAGGAGGCTACACCTTC. This translates into CASGLQGGGYTF.